The sequence of this TCR beta chain was determined in a study of regulatory T cells in long-lasting Graves disease. Study-wide results and limits: Persistent disease was associated with favored TRBV28 usage and with favored use of TRBJ1-2 and TRBJ2-5. Among persistent patients, a larger number of public clonotypes were shared (about 3,000) than among newly diagnosed patients (about 950).

Time point here: persistent/refractory GD, antithyroid drugs over 5 years with positive TRAb. The authors made the TCR library using RNA they extracted from PBMCs. Doctors identified Graves' disease using the American Thyroid Association guidelines. Germline CDR1 is LGHDT and CDR2 is YNNKEL (reference sequence). The CDR3 sequence is 17 residues long. J was trimmed by 2 bases and V by 2 bases; bases with no gene match: 10. This clonotype showed up many times. The antigen remains undetermined. Sequencing libraries for TCR beta were prepared with iRepertoire HTBI primers and Arm-PCR of CDR3 regions. The authors' processing: Samples collectively showed fewer than 80 TRBV and approximately 14 TRBJ segments. TCRdb analysed the multiplex PCR reads with MiXCR anew, one entry per CDR3 protein. The V and J calls and clone size come from TCRdb's table, not from the authors' own analysis. The repertoire includes under 450,000 distinct CDR3 sequences, 23% of them detected once, and around a quarter sits in the top ten.

This sequence joins TRBV3-1 and TRBJ2-5, with TRBD2 matching over 8 bases. Sequences were derived from peripheral blood mononuclear cells (PBMCs), sampled when the disease was refractory, from a patient treated with antithyroid drugs. This clonotype was sampled from a middle-aged woman with Graves disease. The chain's CDR3 is CASSQSLREVFQETQYF. The CDR3 nucleotides read TGTGCCAGCAGCCAAAGTCTGCGGGAGGTTTTTCAAGAGACCCAGTACTTC.